This TCR beta chain was profiled in a study of blood T cell repertoires in COVID-19. Study context: The samples span acute and convalescent COVID-19 from the United States, Italy and Spain.

Patients of the Seattle cohort, enrolled during active infection, were followed longitudinally. As originally analysed: For nucleated cells, counts were estimated from reference gene primer amplification. The table came from immunoSEQ multiplex PCR; TCRdb's copy has only in-frame clones and leaves some out. From that table come the V and J calls and clone size; the DNA was used to work out D and trimming. This table has 250,000 to 350,000 clones, about nine tenths appearing once. The CDR3 sequence is 12 residues long. Trimming removed 8 bases at V and 6 bases at J, with 10 bases between. The germline CDR1 and CDR2 sequences are SNHLY and FYNNEI.

What was sequenced was peripheral blood. The TCR originated in a woman in her thirties with COVID-19, enrolled during active disease. The chain recombines TRBV2 with TRBJ2-2; D gene ambiguous. The CDR3 here is CASLEKPGELFF. The DNA of the CDR3 is TGTGCCAGCCTTGAAAAGCCCGGGGAGCTGTTTTTT.